What follows describes a single T cell receptor (beta chain). Its target is not known. V lost 3 bases and J lost 7, with 14 bases in between. Looked up from germline, CDR1 is KGHDR and CDR2 is SFDVKD. The CDR3 sequence is 14 residues long. Researchers isolated at least 6 million PBMCs per sample. Then a second PCR, running roughly 7 to 12 cycles, was carried out with a sample-barcoded 5' primer and a J-beta primer mix. MiXCR was run by TCRdb on the 5' RACE reads, yielding one entry per CDR3 protein. The table lists around 800,000 distinct CDR3 sequences, about a quarter of them singletons. The sample originates from a study of blood T cells in healthy people across ages. Study results and caveats: Naive CD4+ cells and diversity were both higher in long-lived donors than in aged donors.

The same sample was also used in a study of T cells of mothers and their children. According to that study: Slightly higher, non-significant overlap characterized related mother-child pairs relative to unrelated pairs.

The chain carries TRBV24-1 and TRBJ2-5; tentative D call: TRBD2 (5 bases). Input material: blood. The sequence was obtained from a boy younger than 18 in good health. CDR3 sequence reads: CATSDHRDRGTQYF. DNA for the CDR3: TGTGCCACCAGTGATCACCGGGATAGAGGGACCCAGTACTTC.